This is a list of T cell receptor beta chains from one sample in a study of CD8+ T cells in alopecia areata. TCRdb's table, derived via immunoSEQ multiplex PCR, lists solely in-frame clones and lacks some. The sample carries fewer than 150,000 clones, over 60% recorded once. The material sequenced was CD4+ T cells sorted from blood. These receptors were taken from a human donor in good health. CDR3s include the opening cysteine and the closing phenylalanine or tryptophan. A D gene is named only where the DNA matches it firmly. Rows may omit the clone size; those that give it use once, few, many or a size class.

V: TRBV7-8; size: NA; J: TRBJ2-1; D: NA; CDR3: CASSSEFSGNEQFF; DNA: TGTGCCAGCAGCTCGGAGTTTAGTGGCAATGAGCAGTTCTTC
V: TRBV5-6; size: NA; J: TRBJ1-5; D: NA; CDR3: CASSLGNQPQHF; DNA: TGTGCCAGCAGCCTTGGGAACCAGCCCCAGCATTTT
V: TRBV29-1; size: NA; J: TRBJ1-5; D: NA; CDR3: CSVEGAHGQPQHF; DNA: TGCAGCGTTGAGGGGGCCCATGGTCAGCCCCAGCATTTT
V: TRBV2; size: NA; J: TRBJ1-5; D: TRBD1; CDR3: CASSQGGSVVEDF; DNA: TGTGCCAGCAGTCAAGGGGGCAGCGTCGTGGAGGATTTT
V: TRBV5-1; size: NA; J: TRBJ1-1; D: NA; CDR3: CASSLSAGRNTEAFF; DNA: TGCGCCAGCAGCTTGTCGGCAGGGAGGAACACTGAAGCTTTCTTT
V: TRBV6-1; size: NA; J: TRBJ1-2; D: TRBD1; CDR3: CASSARTGYGYTF; DNA: TGTGCCAGCAGTGCAAGGACAGGCTATGGCTACACCTTC
V: TRBV29-1; size: NA; J: TRBJ2-2; D: TRBD1; CDR3: CSVRDRVDTGELFF; DNA: TGCAGCGTCCGGGACAGGGTTGACACCGGGGAGCTGTTTTTT
V: TRBV30; size: few; J: TRBJ2-7; D: NA; CDR3: CAWSIQTAEQYF; DNA: TGTGCCTGGAGTATCCAGACAGCTGAGCAGTACTTC
V: TRBV7-9; size: NA; J: TRBJ1-1; D: NA; CDR3: CASSLPSGVTTEAFF; DNA: TGTGCCAGCAGCCTACCGTCAGGGGTGACAACTGAAGCTTTCTTT
V: TRBV29-1; size: few; J: TRBJ1-1; D: TRBD1; CDR3: CSVSDRANTEAFF; DNA: TGCAGCGTTTCCGACAGGGCGAACACTGAAGCTTTCTTT
V: TRBV7-9; size: NA; J: TRBJ1-2; D: TRBD1; CDR3: CASQGDLGYGYTF; DNA: TGTGCCAGCCAGGGGGACCTTGGGTATGGCTACACCTTC
V: TRBV9; size: NA; J: TRBJ2-7; D: NA; CDR3: CASSGAETGYEQYF; DNA: TGTGCCAGCAGCGGAGCGGAAACTGGGTACGAGCAGTACTTC
V: TRBV30; size: NA; J: TRBJ1-5; D: TRBD1; CDR3: CAGARDREQPQHF; DNA: TGTGCCGGAGCGCGAGACAGGGAACAGCCCCAGCATTTT
V: TRBV4-1; size: NA; J: TRBJ1-1; D: NA; CDR3: CASSQEEVNTEAFF; DNA: TGCGCCAGCAGCCAAGAAGAGGTGAACACTGAAGCTTTCTTT
V: TRBV5-1; size: NA; J: TRBJ1-5; D: TRBD1; CDR3: CASSPGTGNQPQHF; DNA: TGCGCCAGCAGCCCTGGGACAGGGAATCAGCCCCAGCATTTT
V: TRBV29-1; size: NA; J: TRBJ1-2; D: TRBD1; CDR3: CSAGGQGGGYTF; DNA: TGCAGCGCTGGGGGACAGGGTGGTGGCTACACCTTC
V: TRBV29-1; size: NA; J: TRBJ2-3; D: TRBD1; CDR3: CSVVGQGTDTQYF; DNA: TGCAGCGTTGTGGGACAGGGAACAGATACGCAGTATTTT
V: TRBV29-1; size: once; J: TRBJ2-3; D: NA; CDR3: CSVNPSTDTQYF; DNA: TGCAGCGTTAATCCTAGCACAGATACGCAGTATTTT
V: TRBV29-1; size: few; J: TRBJ2-5; D: TRBD1; CDR3: CSVSPGQGFGETQYF; DNA: TGCAGCGTATCTCCGGGACAGGGATTTGGGGAGACCCAGTACTTC
V: TRBV7-2; size: NA; J: TRBJ2-7; D: TRBD2; CDR3: CASSLAGSGGAHEQYF; DNA: TGTGCCAGCAGCTTAGCGGGCAGCGGGGGGGCCCACGAGCAGTACTTC
V: TRBV5-1; size: NA; J: TRBJ2-4; D: TRBD2; CDR3: CASSLRGENIQYF; DNA: TGCGCCAGCAGCCTGCGGGGGGAAAACATTCAGTACTTC
V: TRBV30; size: few; J: TRBJ2-5; D: NA; CDR3: CGYGRAETQYF; DNA: TGCGGATACGGGCGGGCAGAGACCCAGTACTTC
V: TRBV30; size: few; J: TRBJ1-2; D: NA; CDR3: CAWSTRVGYTF; DNA: TGTGCCTGGAGTACCAGGGTTGGCTACACCTTC
V: TRBV29-1; size: few; J: TRBJ2-7; D: NA; CDR3: CSVVWDSYEQYF; DNA: TGCAGCGTTGTATGGGACTCCTACGAGCAGTACTTC
V: TRBV18; size: NA; J: TRBJ1-5; D: NA; CDR3: CASSPEGTINQPQHF; DNA: TGTGCCAGCTCCCCCGAGGGTACGATCAATCAGCCCCAGCATTTT
V: TRBV15; size: few; J: TRBJ1-5; D: NA; CDR3: CATSTQGGAGQPQHF; DNA: TGTGCCACCAGCACCCAGGGAGGGGCGGGTCAGCCCCAGCATTTT
V: TRBV7-6; size: NA; J: TRBJ2-7; D: NA; CDR3: CASSLEAGTYEQYF; DNA: TGTGCCAGCAGCTTAGAAGCCGGGACCTACGAGCAGTACTTC
V: TRBV14; size: few; J: TRBJ2-4; D: NA; CDR3: CASSPRGAKNIQYF; DNA: TGTGCCAGCAGCCCCCGTGGGGCCAAAAACATTCAGTACTTC
V: TRBV10-2; size: NA; J: TRBJ1-2; D: NA; CDR3: CASSEWDKGGNYTF; DNA: TGCGCCAGCAGTGAGTGGGACAAGGGAGGAAACTACACCTTC
V: TRBV30; size: few; J: TRBJ1-3; D: NA; CDR3: CAFPGTAGNTIYF; DNA: TGTGCCTTCCCTGGGACCGCTGGAAACACCATATATTTT
V: TRBV6-1; size: NA; J: TRBJ2-3; D: NA; CDR3: CASSEIPADTQYF; DNA: TGTGCCAGCAGTGAAATCCCTGCAGATACGCAGTATTTT
V: TRBV27; size: NA; J: TRBJ1-1; D: NA; CDR3: CASQKSLGYTEAFF; DNA: TGTGCCAGCCAGAAATCTTTAGGCTACACTGAAGCTTTCTTT
V: TRBV29-1; size: NA; J: TRBJ1-2; D: TRBD1; CDR3: CSVATGVGGYTF; DNA: TGCAGCGTCGCAACAGGGGTTGGCGGCTACACCTTC
V: TRBV29-1; size: NA; J: TRBJ2-1; D: TRBD2; CDR3: CSTDGGGAVF; DNA: TGCAGCACCGACGGGGGGGGCGCGGTCTTC
V: TRBV5-6; size: NA; J: TRBJ2-5; D: NA; CDR3: CASSRRWGNMETQYF; DNA: TGTGCCAGCAGTCGGAGATGGGGGAATATGGAGACCCAGTACTTC
V: TRBV5-1; size: NA; J: TRBJ2-7; D: TRBD1; CDR3: CASSPGTAYEQYF; DNA: TGCGCCAGCAGCCCCGGGACAGCCTACGAGCAGTACTTC
V: TRBV25-1; size: once; J: TRBJ2-2; D: NA; CDR3: CASSAPGEGTGELFF; DNA: TGTGCCAGCAGTGCACCGGGAGAGGGCACCGGGGAGCTGTTTTTT
V: TRBV29-1; size: few; J: TRBJ2-1; D: NA; CDR3: CSSLGYNEQFF; DNA: TGCAGCTCCCTCGGATACAATGAGCAGTTCTTC